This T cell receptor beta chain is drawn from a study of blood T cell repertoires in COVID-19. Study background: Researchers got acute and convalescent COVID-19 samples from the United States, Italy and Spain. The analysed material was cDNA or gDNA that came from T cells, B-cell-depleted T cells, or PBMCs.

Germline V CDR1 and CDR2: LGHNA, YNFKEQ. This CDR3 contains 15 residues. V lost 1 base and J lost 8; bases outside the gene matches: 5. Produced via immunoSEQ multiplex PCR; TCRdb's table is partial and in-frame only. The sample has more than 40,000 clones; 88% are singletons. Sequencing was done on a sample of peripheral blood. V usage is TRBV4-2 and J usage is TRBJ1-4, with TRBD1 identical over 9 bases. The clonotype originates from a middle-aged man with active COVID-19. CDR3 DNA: TGTGCCAGCAGCCAAGGGGACAGGGATGTCGAAAAACTGTTTTTT. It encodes CASSQGDRDVEKLFF.